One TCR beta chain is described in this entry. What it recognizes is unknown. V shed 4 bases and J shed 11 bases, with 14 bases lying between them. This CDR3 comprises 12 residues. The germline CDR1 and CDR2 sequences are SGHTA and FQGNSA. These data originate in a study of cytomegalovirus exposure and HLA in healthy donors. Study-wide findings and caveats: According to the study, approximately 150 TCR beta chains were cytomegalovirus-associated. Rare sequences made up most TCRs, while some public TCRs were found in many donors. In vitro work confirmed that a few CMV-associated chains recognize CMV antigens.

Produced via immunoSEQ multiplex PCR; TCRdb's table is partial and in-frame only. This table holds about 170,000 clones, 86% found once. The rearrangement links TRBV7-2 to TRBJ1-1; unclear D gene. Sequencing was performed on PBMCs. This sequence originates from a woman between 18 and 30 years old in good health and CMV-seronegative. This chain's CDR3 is CASSWVRTGAFF. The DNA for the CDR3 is TGTGCCAGCAGCTGGGTTCGTACGGGTGCTTTCTTT.